These 31 T cell receptor beta chains originate from one sample sequenced in a study of blood T cell repertoires in COVID-19. Sequencing used immunoSEQ multiplex PCR; TCRdb keeps in-frame clones, though not all of them. Among fewer than 250,000 clones listed, about four fifths were seen once. The sample was PBMCs or T cells enriched from blood (not recorded which). The source is a woman in her twenties or thirties who had recovered from COVID-19.

In this sample, this clone turned up a few times. The chain uses TRBV11-1 and TRBJ2-1; possibly TRBD1 for D (5 bases). The germline V gene encodes CDR1 SGHAT and CDR2 FQDESV (reference sequence). V lost 5 bases and J 10 bases, leaving 21 bases between the germline ends. The CDR3 has 15 amino acids. The CDR3 DNA sequence: TGTGCCAGCAGCCCTCAGGGCCCGCGGTTAGGGGAGCAGTTCTTC. Its translation: CASSPQGPRLGEQFF. Full variable domain (rest looked up from reference TRBV11-1 and TRBJ2-1): EAEVAQSPRYKITEKSQAVAFWCDPISGHATLYWYRQILGQGPELLVQFQDESVVDDSQLPKDRFSAERLKGVDSTLKIQPAELGDSAMYLCASSPQGPRLGEQFFGPGTRLTVL.

The genes are TRBV18 and TRBJ1-1; 9 bases match TRBD1. Germline CDR1 is KGHSH and CDR2 is LQKENI. V was pared by 6 bases and J by 1 base, with 15 bases of the junction left unmatched. The CDR3 has 18 amino acids. CDR3 bases: TGTGCCAGCTCCCAACTCCCCTCGGGACAGGGTACGAACACTGAAGCTTTCTTT. Amino acids: CASSQLPSGQGTNTEAFF.

Only a few counts were recorded for this clone. V usage is TRBV7-8 and J usage is TRBJ2-2; D possibly corresponds to TRBD2 (6 bases). V dropped 1 base and J dropped 6 bases, with 21 bases sitting between them. CDR1 is SGHVS, CDR2 FQNEAQ, per germline. The CDR3 length is 18 residues. The CDR3 nucleotides read TGTGCCAGCAGCTTAGGGGTAGGCGGGGTCAGCATCGCCGGGGAGCTGTTTTTT. It encodes CASSLGVGGVSIAGELFF.

The rearrangement links TRBV30 to TRBJ2-1, with D perhaps TRBD1 (5 bases). The ends were cut back, 5 bases at V and 5 bases at J, with 22 bases in the middle. Per the germline V gene, CDR1 is GTSNPN and CDR2 is SVGIG (reference sequence). This CDR3 is built from 16 residues. CDR3 loop: CAWEGAGSARDNEQFF. In DNA, the CDR3 is TGTGCCTGGGAAGGGGCCGGATCGGCACGGGACAATGAGCAGTTCTTC.

V gene TRBV7-9 combines with J gene TRBJ1-2; D unresolved. The CDR3 is 12 residues long. Germline CDR1 reads SEHNR; CDR2 reads FQNEAQ (reference sequence). With 5 bases removed from V and 5 bases from J, the gap between germline ends came to 9 bases. CDR3 in amino acids: CASSPGEYGYTF. In DNA form, the CDR3 reads TGTGCCAGCAGCCCCGGGGAATATGGCTACACCTTC.

This clone was recorded once. V and J are TRBV7-2 and TRBJ1-2; tentative D call: TRBD1 (6 bases). The CDR3 is made up of 15 amino acids. CDR1 is SGHTA, CDR2 FQGNSA, per germline. V shed 7 bases and J shed 3 bases, with 18 bases lying between them. The chain's CDR3 is CASTRSQGFDYGYTF. CDR3 bases: TGTGCCAGCACCCGGTCCCAGGGGTTTGACTATGGCTACACCTTC.

The V and J genes are TRBV19 and TRBJ2-3; D remains unclear. The V and J ends lost 4 bases and 6 bases respectively, with 5 bases between them. This CDR3 has 11 residues. Germline V gene data show CDR1 as LNHDA and CDR2 as SQIVND (reference sequence). CDR3 residues: CASSTMDTQYF. The CDR3 nucleotides read TGTGCCAGTAGTACAATGGATACGCAGTATTTT.

J is TRBJ2-1 and V is TRBV30; D call uncertain. CDR3 size: 15 residues. Trimming removed 3 bases from V and 0 bases from J, with 12 bases in between. CDR1 is GTSNPN and CDR2 is SVGIG in the germline V gene (reference sequence). The CDR3 nucleotides are TGTGCCTGGAGCGATTTACGGAGCTCCTACAATGAGCAGTTCTTC. Its translation is CAWSDLRSSYNEQFF.

The rearrangement uses TRBV4-1 and TRBJ1-2; D is undetermined. The CDR3 has 15 residues. The germline V gene encodes CDR1 MGHRA and CDR2 YSYEKL. V was trimmed by 0 bases and J by 8 bases, leaving 16 bases between them. The CDR3: CASSQEWRDLRGYTF. The CDR3 DNA reads TGCGCCAGCAGCCAAGAATGGAGGGATTTGCGAGGCTACACCTTC.

This clone was recorded once. V usage is TRBV7-9 and J usage is TRBJ2-7, with TRBD1 matching 7 bases. CDR3 length equals 15 residues. The V and J ends lost 4 bases and 4 bases, in that order; junction bases with no gene match: 10. Germline V gene sequence: CDR1 SEHNR, CDR2 FQNEAQ (reference sequence). The CDR3, as DNA: TGTGCCAGCAGCTCGACCGGGACAGCGGTATACGAGCAGTACTTC. Its protein product is CASSSTGTAVYEQYF.

The J gene is TRBJ2-3, the V gene TRBV30, with 8 bases lining up with TRBD2. Germline V gives CDR1 GTSNPN, CDR2 SVGIG (reference sequence). The CDR3 is 16 amino acids. J gave up 4 bases and V 4 bases, and 13 bases lay outside the gene matches. The CDR3 sequence is CAWTPGVAGLADTQYF. CDR3 sequence (DNA): TGTGCCTGGACCCCAGGGGTAGCGGGATTAGCAGATACGCAGTATTTT. Looking up the rest from reference TRBV30 and TRBJ2-3 gives the full variable domain: SQTIHQWPATLVQPVGSPLSLECTVEGTSNPNLYWYRQAAGRGLQLLFYSVGIGQISSEVPQNLSASRPQDRQFILSSKKLLLSDSGFYLCAWTPGVAGLADTQYFGPGTRLTVL.

This clone was observed many times. This chain joins TRBV2 and TRBJ2-2; 7 bases fit TRBD1. Germline V gene sequence: CDR1 SNHLY, CDR2 FYNNEI. V lost 11 bases and J lost 0; bases outside the gene matches: 9. The CDR3 sequence is 15 residues long. The CDR3 sequence is CASTQGFANTGELFF. CDR3 DNA: TGTGCCTCAACACAGGGGTTCGCGAACACCGGGGAGCTGTTTTTT.

The CDR3 sequence: CASSQVGGRAFF. The DNA for the CDR3 is TGTGCCAGCAGCCAAGTGGGGGGACGGGCTTTCTTT. V usage is TRBV5-4 and J usage is TRBJ1-1, with D possibly being TRBD1 (5 bases). The CDR3 is 12 amino acids. CDR1 and CDR2 from the germline V gene are SGHNT and YYREEE (reference sequence). Trimming cost V 4 bases and J 11 bases, with 15 bases left between them.

The gene calls are TRBV10-3 and TRBJ1-5; D is perhaps TRBD1 (5 bases). CDR1 is ENHRY and CDR2 is SYGVKD in the germline V gene. The CDR3 covers 13 residues. V gave up 6 bases and J gave up 4 bases, with 10 bases separating them. This CDR3 is CAIRSQVNQPQHF. For the CDR3, the DNA is TGTGCCATCAGGTCACAGGTTAATCAGCCCCAGCATTTT.

This clone was counted only a few times. The V gene is TRBV30, the J gene TRBJ2-3; the D is unclear. The CDR3 runs to 12 residues. V was shortened by 0 bases and J by 6 bases, with 7 bases between the two germline ends. Germline V gene data show CDR1 as GTSNPN and CDR2 as SVGIG (reference sequence). CDR3 sequence: CAWSVSQDTQYF. The DNA for the CDR3 is TGTGCCTGGAGTGTATCACAGGATACGCAGTATTTT.

The V and J genes are TRBV4-1 and TRBJ1-5, with D unclear. Per the germline V gene, CDR1 is MGHRA and CDR2 is YSYEKL. Deletions cut 1 base from V and 4 bases from J, with 8 bases between. The CDR3 is 14 amino acids. The CDR3 region is CASSQVAGNQPQHF. The CDR3 DNA follows: TGCGCCAGCAGCCAAGTGGCGGGAAATCAGCCCCAGCATTTT.

The chain uses TRBV27 and TRBJ2-3, with 10 bases lining up with TRBD1. The trim removed 3 bases at V and 4 bases at J, leaving 7 bases unmatched. The germline V gene encodes CDR1 MNHEY and CDR2 SMNVEV (reference sequence). The CDR3 has 16 residues. As DNA, the CDR3 is TGTGCCAGCAGTTTTAGCGAGGGACAGGGGCCAGATACGCAGTATTTT. Translation gives CASSFSEGQGPDTQYF.

The chain joins TRBV11-2 to TRBJ2-7, with 13 nucleotides matching TRBD2. V was clipped by 5 bases and J by 5 bases; unmatched bases: 18. The CDR3 length is 19 residues. Germline CDR1 and CDR2: SGHAT and FQNNGV. Here the CDR3 reads CASSRWRPVGLAGAHEQYF. The CDR3 bases are TGTGCCAGCAGCCGTTGGAGACCCGTAGGACTAGCGGGAGCCCACGAGCAGTACTTC.

The chain links TRBV19 to TRBJ1-2, with no clear D. CDR3 length: 13 amino acids. Germline V lookup: CDR1 LNHDA, CDR2 SQIVND (reference sequence). V lost 4 bases, J lost 12 bases, and 18 bases lay in between. In DNA form, the CDR3 reads TGTGCCAGTAGTAGGACGTCCGGAGGTTCCAACACCTTC. The encoded protein is CASSRTSGGSNTF.

V and J are TRBV5-6 and TRBJ2-1; 12 bases match TRBD2. The CDR3 length is 15 residues. J lost 9 bases, V lost 2 bases, and 6 bases had no gene match. Per germline, CDR1 SGHDT and CDR2 YYEEEE. In DNA, the CDR3 is TGTGCCAGCAGCTTCCTAGCGGGAGGGCCGGGTGAGCAGTTCTTC. Translation: CASSFLAGGPGEQFF.

The rearrangement links TRBV14 to TRBJ1-4; 9 bases match TRBD1. Germline CDR1 and CDR2: SGHDN and FVKESK. CDR3 size: 15 residues. V lost 3 bases, J lost 8 bases, and 7 bases stayed unmatched. Here the CDR3 DNA reads TGTGCCAGCAGCCACCCAGGACAGGGGTGGGAAAAACTGTTTTTT. Protein product: CASSHPGQGWEKLFF.

J is TRBJ1-2 and V is TRBV2, with D maybe TRBD1 (6 bases). Trimming shortened V by 1 base and J by 1 base, and 10 bases separated the two germline ends. CDR3 size: 15 residues. Germline V CDR1 and CDR2: SNHLY, FYNNEI. The CDR3 DNA reads as TGTGCCAGCAGTGAAGGCGCAGGGGATAACTATGGCTACACCTTC. The encoded protein is CASSEGAGDNYGYTF.

The genes are TRBV28 and TRBJ2-7, with 7 bases fitting TRBD1. The germline gives CDR1 MDHEN, CDR2 SYDVKM. The CDR3 contains 14 residues. V lost 6 bases and J lost 3; bases outside the gene matches: 8. CDR3 nucleotides: TGTGCCAGCAGAAGGGACAGAGTAAACTACGAGCAGTACTTC. Protein sequence: CASRRDRVNYEQYF.

This clone was counted a single time. V usage is TRBV19 and J usage is TRBJ2-5; 7 bases map to TRBD2. Germline V CDR1 and CDR2: LNHDA, SQIVND (reference sequence). The CDR3 extends over 15 amino acids. V lost 3 bases, J lost 4 bases, and 8 bases stayed unmatched. The CDR3 spells CASSMWEGQRETQYF. The CDR3 region has the DNA TGTGCCAGTAGTATGTGGGAGGGCCAGAGAGAGACCCAGTACTTC. The entire variable domain, with the rest obtained from reference TRBV19 and TRBJ2-5, is as follows: DGGITQSPKYLFRKEGQNVTLSCEQNLNHDAMYWYRQDPGQGLRLIYYSQIVNDFQKGDIAEGYSVSREKKESFPLTVTSAQKNPTAFYLCASSMWEGQRETQYFGPGTRLLVL.

V is TRBV29-1 and J is TRBJ1-1; TRBD1 aligns across 10 bases. Germline CDR1 is SQVTM and CDR2 is ANQGSEA. Unmatched junction bases numbered 6, after V lost 2 bases and J lost 6 bases. The CDR3 is 14 residues long. The CDR3 region is CSVEPSDRGPEAFF. Here the CDR3 DNA reads TGCAGCGTTGAACCCTCTGACAGGGGGCCTGAAGCTTTCTTT. Combining the CDR3 with reference TRBV29-1 and TRBJ1-1 gives the whole variable domain SAVISQKPSRDICQRGTSLTIQCQVDSQVTMMFWYRQQPGQSLTLIATANQGSEATYESGFVIDKFPISRPNLTFSTLTVSNMSPEDSSIYLCSVEPSDRGPEAFFGQGTRLTVV.

This clone was counted between two and nine times. CDR3 protein: CASSFRDGYTF. The DNA of the CDR3 is TGTGCCAGCAGCTTTCGGGATGGCTACACCTTC. This chain connects TRBV11-2 to TRBJ1-2; D gene uncertain. V was shortened by 3 bases and J by 6 bases, with 5 bases between the two germline ends. Germline V lookup: CDR1 SGHAT, CDR2 FQNNGV. The CDR3 extends over 11 amino acids. The variable domain in full, completed from reference TRBV11-2 and TRBJ1-2, reads EAGVAQSPRYKIIEKRQSVAFWCNPISGHATLYWYQQILGQGPKLLIQFQNNGVVDDSQLPKDRFSAERLKGVDSTLKIQPAKLEDSAVYLCASSFRDGYTFGSGTRLTVV.

This sequence joins TRBV28 and TRBJ1-1; 7 bases are a match to TRBD1. The CDR3 runs 15 residues. V shed 0 bases and J 5 bases; nucleotides not matched to a gene: 6. Germline V gene sequence: CDR1 MDHEN, CDR2 SYDVKM. The CDR3 DNA reads TGTGCCAGCAGTTTATGGTCACAGGGGTTAACTGAAGCTTTCTTT. It codes for CASSLWSQGLTEAFF.

The chain joins TRBV28 to TRBJ2-7; D gene unclear. The CDR3 contains 15 residues. Per the germline V gene, CDR1 is MDHEN and CDR2 is SYDVKM. Between the trimmed V and J ends, which lost 3 bases and 4 bases, there was a span of 16 bases. Written as DNA, the CDR3 is TGTGCCAGCAGTTTGGGCCCACGTTTATATTACGAGCAGTACTTC. This translates into CASSLGPRLYYEQYF.

This chain links TRBV7-2 with TRBJ1-2; D uncertain. Trimming removed 2 bases from V and 3 bases from J, with 7 bases in between. Germline V gene lookup returns CDR1 SGHTA and CDR2 FQGNSA. This CDR3 is built from 13 residues. CDR3 in DNA: TGTGCCAGCAGCTTATCGAGGGACTATGGCTACACCTTC. Protein product: CASSLSRDYGYTF.

This chain joins TRBV30 and TRBJ1-1; D uncertain. Germline V gene sequence: CDR1 GTSNPN, CDR2 SVGIG (reference sequence). This CDR3 contains 13 residues. V dropped 2 bases and J dropped 0 bases, with 7 bases sitting between them. The CDR3 DNA reads TGTGCCTGGAGTAATCGAGTGAACACTGAAGCTTTCTTT. Protein: CAWSNRVNTEAFF. The full variable domain, with the rest looked up from reference TRBV30 and TRBJ1-1, is SQTIHQWPATLVQPVGSPLSLECTVEGTSNPNLYWYRQAAGRGLQLLFYSVGIGQISSEVPQNLSASRPQDRQFILSSKKLLLSDSGFYLCAWSNRVNTEAFFGQGTRLTVV.

This clone was seen once. This sequence joins TRBV21-1 and TRBJ2-7; no check of the table's D call, TRBD2, against the DNA was made. TRBV21-1 is a recognized pseudogene. This CDR3 contains 19 residues. In DNA form, the CDR3 reads TGTGCCAGCAGCAAAGGCTCCTTTACTAGCGGGCTGTTGTTTGTGGAGCAGTACGTC. This sequence encodes CASSKGSFTSGLLFVEQYV.